This T cell receptor beta chain was retrieved from a study of cytomegalovirus exposure and HLA in healthy donors. The PCR made use of 60 Vbeta and 13 Jbeta primers. Profiled with immunoSEQ multiplex PCR; TCRdb holds only in-frame clones, not every one. The repertoire has fewer than 250,000 clones, approximately 80% of them found once; the top ten carry around 4%. The V gene's germline CDR1 is KGHSH and CDR2 LQKENI. Trimming took 5 bases from V and 2 from J, leaving 9 bases between them. This CDR3 is built from 13 residues. The clonotype originates from a male donor in good health and CMV-seronegative. The sequenced sample was PBMCs. The chain joins TRBV18 to TRBJ1-2; D is undetermined. The CDR3 spells CASSKRENYGYTF. As DNA, the CDR3 is TGTGCCAGCTCAAAACGGGAGAACTATGGCTACACCTTC.